The present TCR beta chain was sequenced within a study of control samples from healthy donors and cancer patients. The V gene's germline CDR1 is SGHRS and CDR2 YFSETQ. CDR3 length equals 15 residues. V dropped 0 bases and J dropped 5 bases, with 15 bases sitting between them. The assay was immunoSEQ multiplex PCR, and TCRdb's table has in-frame clones only and misses some. The table includes 150,000 or so clones, roughly 93% detected once. Material: blood. The sequence derives from a man aged 18-30 years in good health. This sequence joins TRBV5-1 and TRBJ2-7; D gene uncertain. In DNA, the CDR3 is TGCGCCAGCAGCTTGGGCTTTTACGGAGAGAACGAGCAGTACTTC. This codes for CASSLGFYGENEQYF. Full variable domain (missing parts from reference TRBV5-1 and TRBJ2-7): KAGVTQTPRYLIKTRGQQVTLSCSPISGHRSVSWYQQTPGQGLQFLFEYFSETQRNKGNFPGRFSGRQFSNSRSEMNVSTLELGDSALYLCASSLGFYGENEQYFGPGTRLTVT.